The TCR beta chain described here comes from a study of response to subunit inactivated influenza vaccine. Notes on this clonotype: Its antigen is undetermined.

TCRdb fed the RT-PCR reads into MiXCR, producing one record per CDR3 protein. In the table there are roughly 160,000 distinct CDR3 sequences, approximately 10% of which are singletons. Study conclusions and caveats: Seasonal influenza vaccination, on each occasion, was suggested by the authors to recruit few new T cells.

The germline gives CDR1 KGHDR, CDR2 SFDVKD. V was shortened by 4 bases and J by 1 base, with 18 bases between the two germline ends. The CDR3 is made up of 17 amino acids. The rearrangement uses TRBV24-1 and TRBJ2-5; the D gene is possibly TRBD1 (6 bases). This receptor was identified in a man aged 50-59 years who received an inactivated influenza vaccine. This material consisted of non-naive T cells sorted from PBMCs, taken more than 35 days after vaccination. The chain's CDR3 is CATSDPGPTGSQETQYF. Written as DNA, the CDR3 is TGTGCCACCAGTGACCCGGGCCCAACAGGGTCCCAAGAGACCCAGTACTTC.